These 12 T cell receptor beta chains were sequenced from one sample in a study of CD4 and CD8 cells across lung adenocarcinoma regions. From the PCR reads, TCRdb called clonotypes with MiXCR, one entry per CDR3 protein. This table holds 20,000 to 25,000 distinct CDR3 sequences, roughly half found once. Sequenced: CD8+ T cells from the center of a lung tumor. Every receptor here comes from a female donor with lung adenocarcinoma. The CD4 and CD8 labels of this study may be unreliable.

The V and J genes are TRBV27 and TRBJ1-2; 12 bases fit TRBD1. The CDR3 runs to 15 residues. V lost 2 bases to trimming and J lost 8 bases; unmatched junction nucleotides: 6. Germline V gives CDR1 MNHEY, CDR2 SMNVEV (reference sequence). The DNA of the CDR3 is TGTGCCAGCAGTTTAGTGGGGACAGGGGGCACGGGCTACACCTTC. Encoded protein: CASSLVGTGGTGYTF.

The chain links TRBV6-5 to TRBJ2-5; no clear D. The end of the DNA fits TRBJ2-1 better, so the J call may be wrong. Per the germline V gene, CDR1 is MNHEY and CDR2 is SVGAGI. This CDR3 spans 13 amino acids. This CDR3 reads CASSYDTLETQFF. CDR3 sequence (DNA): TGTGCCAGCAGTTACGACACTCTCGAGACCCAGTTCTTC.

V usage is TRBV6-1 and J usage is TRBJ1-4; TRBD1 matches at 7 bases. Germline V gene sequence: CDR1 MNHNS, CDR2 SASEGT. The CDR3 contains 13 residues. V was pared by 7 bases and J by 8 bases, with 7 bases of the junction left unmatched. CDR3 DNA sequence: TGTGCCAGCACCTCGACAGGGTCGGAAAAACTGTTTTTT. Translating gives CASTSTGSEKLFF.

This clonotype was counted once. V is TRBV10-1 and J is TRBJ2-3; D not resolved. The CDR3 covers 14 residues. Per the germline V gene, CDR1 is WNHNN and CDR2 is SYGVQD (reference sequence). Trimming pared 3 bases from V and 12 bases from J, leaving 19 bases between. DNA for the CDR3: TGCGCCAGCAGTGATCCGAGGCGCACAGATATTCAGTATTTT. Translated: CASSDPRRTDIQYF.

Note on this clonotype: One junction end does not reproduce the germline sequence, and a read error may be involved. CDR3 sequence reads: CGGGDQDTQYF. In DNA, the CDR3 is TGTGGCGGCGGTGACCAAGATACCCAGTACTTC. The J gene is TRBJ2-5, the V gene TRBV27; D not resolved. Germline V gene data show CDR1 as MNHEY and CDR2 as SMNVEV (reference sequence). This CDR3 region has 11 residues.

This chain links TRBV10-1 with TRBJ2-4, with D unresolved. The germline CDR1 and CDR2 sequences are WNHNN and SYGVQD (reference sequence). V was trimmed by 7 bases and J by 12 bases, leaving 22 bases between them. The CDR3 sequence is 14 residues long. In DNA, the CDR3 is TGCGCCAGCACGGTGCGGCGAGCCAAAGATACTCAGTACTTC. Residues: CASTVRRAKDTQYF.

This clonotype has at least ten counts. The CDR3 here is CASSGSRLAGGETQYF. In DNA form, the CDR3 reads TGTGCCAGCAGTGGATCACGACTAGCGGGAGGGGAGACCCAGTACTTC. This chain links TRBV12-3 or TRBV12-4 with TRBJ2-5; 14 nucleotides line up with TRBD2. With V trimmed by 5 bases and J by 5 bases, 7 bases remained unmatched. The CDR3 spans 16 residues.

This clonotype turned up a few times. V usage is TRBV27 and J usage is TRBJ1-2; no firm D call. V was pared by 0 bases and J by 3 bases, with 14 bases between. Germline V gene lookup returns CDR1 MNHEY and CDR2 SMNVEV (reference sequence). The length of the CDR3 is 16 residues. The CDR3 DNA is TGTGCCAGCAGTTTATCCGGCCGCGATAACCACTATGGCTACACCTTC. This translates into CASSLSGRDNHYGYTF.

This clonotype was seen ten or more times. CDR3 residues: CAISESKGGETQYF. The CDR3 DNA follows: TGTGCCATCAGTGAGTCGAAGGGAGGAGAGACCCAGTACTTC. V gene TRBV10-3 combines with J gene TRBJ2-1; D is possibly TRBD2 (6 bases). The J call may be incorrect, as the DNA end agrees better with TRBJ2-5. Per germline, CDR1 ENHRY and CDR2 SYGVKD. The CDR3 has 14 amino acids.

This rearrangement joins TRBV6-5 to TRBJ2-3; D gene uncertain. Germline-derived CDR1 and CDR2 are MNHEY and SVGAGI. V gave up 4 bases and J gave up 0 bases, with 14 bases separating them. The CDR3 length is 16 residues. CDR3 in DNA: TGTGCCAGCAGTTCCATGCTCGGGTCTAGCACAGATACGCAGTATTTT. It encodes CASSSMLGSSTDTQYF.

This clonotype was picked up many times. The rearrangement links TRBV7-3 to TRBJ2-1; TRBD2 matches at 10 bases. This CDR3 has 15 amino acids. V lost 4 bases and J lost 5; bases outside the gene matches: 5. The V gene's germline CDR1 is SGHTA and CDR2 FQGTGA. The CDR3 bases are TGTGCCAGCAGCTCCGCACTAGCGGGGAACAATGAGCAGTTCTTC. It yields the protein CASSSALAGNNEQFF.

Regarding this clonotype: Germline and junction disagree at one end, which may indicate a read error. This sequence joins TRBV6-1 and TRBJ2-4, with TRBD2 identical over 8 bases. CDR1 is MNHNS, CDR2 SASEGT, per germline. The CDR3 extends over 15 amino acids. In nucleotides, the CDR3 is TGTGCCCGCGGCTCGGGGGGGGGAGCCAAAAACACGCAGTATTTC. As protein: CARGSGGGAKNTQYF.